This TCR beta chain was captured by sequencing in a study of shared clonotypes between healthy human individuals. Genomic DNA of unsorted samples came from roughly 90 million PBMCs. This clone was seen a single time. The CDR3 loop spans 16 amino acids. V trimming: 2 bases; J trimming: 5 bases; junction bases outside the gene matches: 7. Per the germline V gene, CDR1 is SGHAT and CDR2 is FQNNGV. Authors' methods: Junction-only sequences without quality scores came from ImmunoSEQ, so filtering differed. Sequencing was performed with immunoSEQ multiplex PCR; in TCRdb, only in-frame clones are kept and a portion is missing. V and J calls and clone size are copied from that table; D and trimming were computed from the DNA. The table has hundreds of thousands of clones, around 78% seen once.

The V gene is TRBV11-2, the J gene TRBJ2-1; 9 nucleotides line up with TRBD2. This TCR derives from a woman aged 40 to 49 in good health. Some clones in this sample may be carry-over from other donors' samples. The sequenced sample was PBMCs. This CDR3 is CASSLISGRGNNEQFF. In DNA form, the CDR3 reads TGTGCCAGCAGCTTAATTAGCGGGAGAGGTAACAATGAGCAGTTCTTC.